This T cell receptor beta chain was recorded in a study of radiotherapy plus CTLA-4 blockade in lung cancer. The study's findings and limits: In blood, tumor-derived TCR clones expanded after radiotherapy plus ipilimumab.

TCRdb's copy holds only in-frame clones and misses some; the assay was immunoSEQ multiplex PCR. The sample carries approximately 99,000 clones, about 91% recorded once. Details on this clone: As yet, its antigen is unknown.

Germline loops: CDR1 SGHNT, CDR2 YENEEA. V was shortened by 1 base and J by 5 bases, with 14 bases between the two germline ends. The length of the CDR3 is 15 residues. The J gene is TRBJ1-2, the V gene TRBV11-3; TRBD1 is a possible D gene (5 bases). The starting material was peripheral blood, obtained from a patient treated with radiotherapy plus ipilimumab. The source of this sequence is a human donor with non-small cell lung cancer that progressed on radiotherapy plus ipilimumab. In DNA form, the CDR3 reads TGTGCCAGCAGCTTAGGGCCCCCAGGGCATTATGGCTACACCTTC. Amino acid sequence: CASSLGPPGHYGYTF.